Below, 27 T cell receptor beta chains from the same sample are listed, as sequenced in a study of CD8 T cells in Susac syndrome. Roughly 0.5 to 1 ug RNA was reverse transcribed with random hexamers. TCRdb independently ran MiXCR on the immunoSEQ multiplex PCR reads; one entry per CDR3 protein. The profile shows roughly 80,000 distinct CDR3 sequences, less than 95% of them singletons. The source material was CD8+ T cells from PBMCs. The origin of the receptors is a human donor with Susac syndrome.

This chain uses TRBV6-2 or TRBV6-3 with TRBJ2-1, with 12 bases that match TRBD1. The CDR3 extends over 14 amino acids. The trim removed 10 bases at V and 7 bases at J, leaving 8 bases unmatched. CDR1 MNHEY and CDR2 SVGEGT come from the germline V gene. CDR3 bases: TGTGCCACCGAGGGACAGGGGGCCTTGAATGAGCAGTTCTTC. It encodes CATEGQGALNEQFF.

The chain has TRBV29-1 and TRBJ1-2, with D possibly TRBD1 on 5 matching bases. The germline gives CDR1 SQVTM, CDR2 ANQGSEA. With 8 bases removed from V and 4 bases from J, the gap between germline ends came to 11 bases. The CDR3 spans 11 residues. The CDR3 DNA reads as TGCAGCTTCAGGGACGGCTATGGCTACACCTTC. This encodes CSFRDGYGYTF.

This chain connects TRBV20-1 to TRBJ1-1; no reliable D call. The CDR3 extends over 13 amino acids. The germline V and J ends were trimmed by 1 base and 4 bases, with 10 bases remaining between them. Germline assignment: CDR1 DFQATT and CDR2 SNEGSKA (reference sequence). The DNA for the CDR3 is TGCAGTGCTAGAGGGCACCAGATCACTGAAGCTTTCTTT. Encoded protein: CSARGHQITEAFF.

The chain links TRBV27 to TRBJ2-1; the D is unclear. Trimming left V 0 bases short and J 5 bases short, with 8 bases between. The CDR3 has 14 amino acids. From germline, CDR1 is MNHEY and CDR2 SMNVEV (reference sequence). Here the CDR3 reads CASSLSTADNEQFF. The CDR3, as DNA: TGTGCCAGCAGTTTATCGACGGCAGACAATGAGCAGTTCTTC.

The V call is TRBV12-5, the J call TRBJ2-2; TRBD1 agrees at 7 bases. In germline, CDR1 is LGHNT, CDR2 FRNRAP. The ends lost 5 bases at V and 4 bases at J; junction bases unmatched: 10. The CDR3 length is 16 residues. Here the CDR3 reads CASGPPTGRRTGELFF. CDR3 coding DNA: TGTGCTAGTGGTCCCCCGACAGGGCGACGCACCGGGGAGCTGTTTTTT.

This chain's CDR3 is CASSGDTYEQYF. The CDR3 nucleotides are TGTGCCAGCAGCGGGGACACCTACGAGCAGTACTTC. The genes are TRBV14 and TRBJ2-7; tentative D call: TRBD1 (6 bases). Germline lookup yields CDR1 SGHDN and CDR2 FVKESK. The CDR3 has 12 residues. V was clipped by 5 bases and J by 2 bases, with 7 bases between them.

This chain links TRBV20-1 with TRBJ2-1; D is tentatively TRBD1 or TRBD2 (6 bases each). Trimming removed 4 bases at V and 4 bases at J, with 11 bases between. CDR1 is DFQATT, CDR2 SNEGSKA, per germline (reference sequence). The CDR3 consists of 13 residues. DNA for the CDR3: TGCAGTGCTATGGGGGGCAGTTACAATGAGCAGTTCTTC. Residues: CSAMGGSYNEQFF.

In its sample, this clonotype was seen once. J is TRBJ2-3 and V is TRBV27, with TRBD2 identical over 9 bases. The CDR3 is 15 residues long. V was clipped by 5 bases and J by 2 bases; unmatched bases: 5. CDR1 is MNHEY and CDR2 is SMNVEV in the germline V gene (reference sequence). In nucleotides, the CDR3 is TGTGCCAGCAGTGGAGCGGGGGGCCCCACAGATACGCAGTATTTT. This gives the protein CASSGAGGPTDTQYF.

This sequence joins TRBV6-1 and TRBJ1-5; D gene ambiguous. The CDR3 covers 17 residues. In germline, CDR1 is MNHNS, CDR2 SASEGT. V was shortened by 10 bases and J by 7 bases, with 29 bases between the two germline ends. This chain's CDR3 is CATPPGKSVGIVQPQHF. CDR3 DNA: TGTGCCACCCCCCCGGGGAAGTCCGTGGGAATCGTCCAGCCCCAGCATTTT.

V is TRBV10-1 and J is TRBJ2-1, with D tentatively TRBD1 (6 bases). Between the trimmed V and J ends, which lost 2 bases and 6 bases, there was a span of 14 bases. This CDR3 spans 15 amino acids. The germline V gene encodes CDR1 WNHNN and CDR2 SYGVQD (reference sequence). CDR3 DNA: TGCGCCAGCAGTGAGATGGCAGGGGTGCCCAATGAGCAGTTCTTC. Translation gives CASSEMAGVPNEQFF.

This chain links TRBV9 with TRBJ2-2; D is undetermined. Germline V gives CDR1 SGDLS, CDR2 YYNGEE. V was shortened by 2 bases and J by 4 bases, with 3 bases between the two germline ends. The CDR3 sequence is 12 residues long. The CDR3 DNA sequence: TGTGCCAGCAGCGTGGCCACCGGGGAGCTGTTTTTT. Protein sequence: CASSVATGELFF.

The CDR3 loop reads CASSSPGQGYHTEAFF. CDR3 DNA sequence: TGTGCCAGCAGCTCCCCGGGACAGGGGTATCACACTGAAGCTTTCTTT. This sequence joins TRBV7-6 and TRBJ1-1; 10 bases align to TRBD1. V shed 4 bases, J shed 3 bases, and the junction held 8 bases outside the gene matches. The length of the CDR3 is 16 residues. The germline V gene encodes CDR1 SGHVS and CDR2 FNYEAQ.

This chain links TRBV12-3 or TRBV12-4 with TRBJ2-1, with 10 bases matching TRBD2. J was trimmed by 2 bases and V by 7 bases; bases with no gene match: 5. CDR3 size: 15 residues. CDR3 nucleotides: TGTGCCAGCACCCTTAGCGGGGGGCCCTACAATGAGCAGTTCTTC. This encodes CASTLSGGPYNEQFF.

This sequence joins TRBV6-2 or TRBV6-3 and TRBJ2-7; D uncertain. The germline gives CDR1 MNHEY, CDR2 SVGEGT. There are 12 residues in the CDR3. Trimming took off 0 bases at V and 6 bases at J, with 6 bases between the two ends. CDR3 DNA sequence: TGTGCCAGCAGTTACTCAGCCGGCGAGCAGTACTTC. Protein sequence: CASSYSAGEQYF.

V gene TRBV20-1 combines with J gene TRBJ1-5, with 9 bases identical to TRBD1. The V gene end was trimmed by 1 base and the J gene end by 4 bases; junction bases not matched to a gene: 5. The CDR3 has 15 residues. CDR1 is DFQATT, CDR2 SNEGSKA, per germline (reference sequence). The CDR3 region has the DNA TGCAGTGCTAGAGGCCCGGGACAGGGTAATCAGCCCCAGCATTTT. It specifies CSARGPGQGNQPQHF.

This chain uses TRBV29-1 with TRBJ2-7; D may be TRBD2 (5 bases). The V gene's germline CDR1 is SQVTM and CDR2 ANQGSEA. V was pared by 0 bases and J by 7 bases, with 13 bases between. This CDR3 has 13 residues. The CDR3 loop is CSVEDHLEGEQYF. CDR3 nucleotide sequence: TGCAGCGTTGAAGATCATCTAGAGGGTGAGCAGTACTTC.

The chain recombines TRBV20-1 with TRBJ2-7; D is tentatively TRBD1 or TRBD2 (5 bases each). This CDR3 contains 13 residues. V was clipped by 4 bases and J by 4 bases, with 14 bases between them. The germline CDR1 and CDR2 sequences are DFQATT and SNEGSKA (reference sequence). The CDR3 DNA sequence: TGCAGTGCTACTTGGGGGTCGAAATACGAGCAGTACTTC. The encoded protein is CSATWGSKYEQYF.

CDR3 nucleotides: TGTGCCAGCAGTGATGGCGCAGGGGGTTCCTACAATGAGCAGTTCTTC. Its protein product is CASSDGAGGSYNEQFF. The chain recombines TRBV2 with TRBJ2-1; 7 bases are shared with TRBD1. CDR3 length: 16 amino acids. Germline V CDR1 and CDR2: SNHLY, FYNNEI. V trimming: 3 bases; J trimming: 1 base; junction bases outside the gene matches: 6.

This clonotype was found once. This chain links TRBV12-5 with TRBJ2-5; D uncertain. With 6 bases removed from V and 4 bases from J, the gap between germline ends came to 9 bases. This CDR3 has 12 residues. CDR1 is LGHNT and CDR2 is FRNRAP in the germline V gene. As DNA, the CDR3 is TGTGCTAGTGGGCGAAATGGAGAGACCCAGTACTTC. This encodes CASGRNGETQYF.

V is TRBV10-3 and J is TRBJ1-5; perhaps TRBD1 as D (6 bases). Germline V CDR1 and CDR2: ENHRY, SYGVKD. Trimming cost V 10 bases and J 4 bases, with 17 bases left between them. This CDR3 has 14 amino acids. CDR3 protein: CATRQDLVNQPQHF. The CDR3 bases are TGTGCCACTCGACAGGATCTTGTTAATCAGCCCCAGCATTTT.

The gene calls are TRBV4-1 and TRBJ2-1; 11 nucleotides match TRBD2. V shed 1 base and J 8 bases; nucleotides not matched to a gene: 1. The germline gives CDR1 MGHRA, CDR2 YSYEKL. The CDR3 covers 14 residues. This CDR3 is CASSQVTSGDEQFF. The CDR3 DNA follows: TGCGCCAGCAGCCAAGTGACTAGCGGGGATGAGCAGTTCTTC.

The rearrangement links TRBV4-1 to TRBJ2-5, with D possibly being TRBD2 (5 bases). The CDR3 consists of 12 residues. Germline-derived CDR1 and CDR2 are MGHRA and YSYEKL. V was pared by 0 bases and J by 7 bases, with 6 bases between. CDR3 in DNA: TGCGCCAGCAGCCAAGAGGGGAGGACCCAGTACTTC. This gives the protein CASSQEGRTQYF.

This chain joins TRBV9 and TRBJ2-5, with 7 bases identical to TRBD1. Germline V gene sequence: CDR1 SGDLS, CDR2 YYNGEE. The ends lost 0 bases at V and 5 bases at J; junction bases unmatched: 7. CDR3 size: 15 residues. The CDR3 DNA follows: TGTGCCAGCAGCGTAGCTACAGGGGCTGGGGAGACCCAGTACTTC. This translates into CASSVATGAGETQYF.

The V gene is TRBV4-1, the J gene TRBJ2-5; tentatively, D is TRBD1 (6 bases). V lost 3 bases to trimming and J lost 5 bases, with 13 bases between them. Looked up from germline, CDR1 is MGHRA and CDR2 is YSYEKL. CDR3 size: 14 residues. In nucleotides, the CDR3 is TGCGCCAGCAGCCAGCCCGTGAGGGGGGAGACCCAGTACTTC. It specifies CASSQPVRGETQYF.

The CDR3 DNA reads as TGTGCCAGCAGCTTAGGAAAAGGGTTCGAGCAGTACTTC. Its protein product is CASSLGKGFEQYF. This chain joins TRBV7-2 and TRBJ2-7; no clear D. Germline CDR1 and CDR2: SGHTA and FQGNSA. The length of the CDR3 is 13 residues. V was clipped by 1 base and J by 6 bases, with 10 bases between them.

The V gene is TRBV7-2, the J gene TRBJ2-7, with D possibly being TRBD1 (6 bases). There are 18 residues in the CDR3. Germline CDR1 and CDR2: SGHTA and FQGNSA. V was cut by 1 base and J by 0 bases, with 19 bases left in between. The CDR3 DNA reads TGTGCCAGCAGCTTAGAGGGGCAGGCAGGGGACAACTCCTACGAGCAGTACTTC. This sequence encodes CASSLEGQAGDNSYEQYF.

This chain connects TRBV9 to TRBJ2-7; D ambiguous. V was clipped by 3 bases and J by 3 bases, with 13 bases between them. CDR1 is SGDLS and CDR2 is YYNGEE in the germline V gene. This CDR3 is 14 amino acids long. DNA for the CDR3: TGTGCCAGCAGCGCGAAGACAAGAAACTACGAGCAGTACTTC. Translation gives CASSAKTRNYEQYF.